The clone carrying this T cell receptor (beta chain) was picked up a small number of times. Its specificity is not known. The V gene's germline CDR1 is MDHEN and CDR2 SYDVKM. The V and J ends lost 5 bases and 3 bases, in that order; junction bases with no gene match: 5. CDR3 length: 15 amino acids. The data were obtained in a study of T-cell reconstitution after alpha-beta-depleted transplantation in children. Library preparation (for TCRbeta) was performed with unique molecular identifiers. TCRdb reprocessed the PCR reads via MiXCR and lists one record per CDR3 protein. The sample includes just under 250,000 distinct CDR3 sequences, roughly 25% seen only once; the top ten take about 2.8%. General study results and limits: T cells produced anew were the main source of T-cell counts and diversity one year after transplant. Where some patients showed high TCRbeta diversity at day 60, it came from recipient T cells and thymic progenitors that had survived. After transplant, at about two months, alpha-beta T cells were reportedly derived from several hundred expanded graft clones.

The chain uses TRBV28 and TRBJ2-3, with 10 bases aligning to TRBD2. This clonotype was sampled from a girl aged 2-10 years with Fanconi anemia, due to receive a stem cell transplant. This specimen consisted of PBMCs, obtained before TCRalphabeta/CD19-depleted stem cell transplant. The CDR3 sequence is CASSLPTSGTDTQYF. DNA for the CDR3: TGTGCCAGCAGTCTCCCGACTAGCGGGACAGATACGCAGTATTTT.